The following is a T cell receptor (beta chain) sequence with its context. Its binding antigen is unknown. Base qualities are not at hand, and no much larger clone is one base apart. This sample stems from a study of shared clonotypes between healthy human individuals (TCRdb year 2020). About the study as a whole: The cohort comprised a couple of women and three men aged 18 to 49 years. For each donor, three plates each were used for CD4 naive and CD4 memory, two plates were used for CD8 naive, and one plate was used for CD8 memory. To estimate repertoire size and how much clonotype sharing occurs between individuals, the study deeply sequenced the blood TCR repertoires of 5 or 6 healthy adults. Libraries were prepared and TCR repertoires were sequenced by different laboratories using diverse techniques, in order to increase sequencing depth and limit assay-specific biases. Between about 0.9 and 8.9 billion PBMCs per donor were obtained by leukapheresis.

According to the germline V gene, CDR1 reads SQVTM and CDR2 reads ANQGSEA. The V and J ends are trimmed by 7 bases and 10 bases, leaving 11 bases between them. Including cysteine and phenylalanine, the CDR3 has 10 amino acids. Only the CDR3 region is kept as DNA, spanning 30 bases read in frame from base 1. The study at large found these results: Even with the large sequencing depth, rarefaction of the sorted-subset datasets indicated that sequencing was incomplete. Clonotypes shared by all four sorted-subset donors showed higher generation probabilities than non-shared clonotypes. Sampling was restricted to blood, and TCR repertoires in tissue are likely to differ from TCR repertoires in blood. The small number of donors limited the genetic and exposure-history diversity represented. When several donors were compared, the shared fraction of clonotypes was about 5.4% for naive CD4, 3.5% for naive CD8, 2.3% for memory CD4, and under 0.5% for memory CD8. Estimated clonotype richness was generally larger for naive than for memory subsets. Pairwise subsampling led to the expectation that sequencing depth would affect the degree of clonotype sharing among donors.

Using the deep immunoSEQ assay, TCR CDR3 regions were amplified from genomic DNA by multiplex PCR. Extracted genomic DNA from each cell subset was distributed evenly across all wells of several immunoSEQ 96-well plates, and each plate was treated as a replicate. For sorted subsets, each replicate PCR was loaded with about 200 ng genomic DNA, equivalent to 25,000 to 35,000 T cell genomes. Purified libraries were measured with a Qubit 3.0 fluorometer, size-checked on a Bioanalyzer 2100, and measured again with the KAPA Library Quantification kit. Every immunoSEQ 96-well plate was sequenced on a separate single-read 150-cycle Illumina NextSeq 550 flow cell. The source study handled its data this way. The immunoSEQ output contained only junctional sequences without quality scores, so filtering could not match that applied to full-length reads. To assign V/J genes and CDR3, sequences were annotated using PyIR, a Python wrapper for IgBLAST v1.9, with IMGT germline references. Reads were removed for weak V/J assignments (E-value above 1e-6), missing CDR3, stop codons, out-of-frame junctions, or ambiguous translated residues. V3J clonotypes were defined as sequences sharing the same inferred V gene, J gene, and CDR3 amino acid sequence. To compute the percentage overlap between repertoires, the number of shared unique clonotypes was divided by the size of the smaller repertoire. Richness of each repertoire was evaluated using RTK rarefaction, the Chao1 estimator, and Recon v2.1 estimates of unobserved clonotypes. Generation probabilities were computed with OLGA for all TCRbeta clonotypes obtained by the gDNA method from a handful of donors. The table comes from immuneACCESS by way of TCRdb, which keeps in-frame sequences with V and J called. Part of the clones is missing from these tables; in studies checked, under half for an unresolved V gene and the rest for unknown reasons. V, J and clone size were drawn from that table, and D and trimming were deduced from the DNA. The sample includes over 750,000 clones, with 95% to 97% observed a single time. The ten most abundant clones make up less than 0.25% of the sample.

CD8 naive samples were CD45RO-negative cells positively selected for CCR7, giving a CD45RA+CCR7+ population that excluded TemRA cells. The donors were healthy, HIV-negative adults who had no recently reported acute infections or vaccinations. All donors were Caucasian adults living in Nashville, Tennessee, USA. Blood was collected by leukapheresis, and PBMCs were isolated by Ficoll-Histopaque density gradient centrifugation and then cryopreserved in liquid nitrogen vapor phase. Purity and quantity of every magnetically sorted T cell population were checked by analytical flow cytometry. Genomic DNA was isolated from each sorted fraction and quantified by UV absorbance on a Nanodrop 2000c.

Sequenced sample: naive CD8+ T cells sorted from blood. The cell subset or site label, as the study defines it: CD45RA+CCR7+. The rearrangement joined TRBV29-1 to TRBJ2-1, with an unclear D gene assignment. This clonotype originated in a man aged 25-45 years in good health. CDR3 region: CSGGSTEQFF. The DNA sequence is TGCAGCGGGGGAAGTACCGAGCAGTTCTTC.